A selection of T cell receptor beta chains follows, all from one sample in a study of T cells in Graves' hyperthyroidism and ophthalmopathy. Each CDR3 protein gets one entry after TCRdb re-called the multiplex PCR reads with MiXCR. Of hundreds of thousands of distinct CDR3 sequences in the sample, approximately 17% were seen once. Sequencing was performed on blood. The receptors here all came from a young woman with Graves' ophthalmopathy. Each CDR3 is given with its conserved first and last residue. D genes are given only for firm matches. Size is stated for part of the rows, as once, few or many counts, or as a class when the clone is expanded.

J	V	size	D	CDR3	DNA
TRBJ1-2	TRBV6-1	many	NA	CASSEWGSGVYGYTF	TGTGCCAGCAGTGAATGGGGCAGCGGTGTCTATGGCTACACCTTC
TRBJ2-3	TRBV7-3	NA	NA	CASTPFAGNGDTQYF	TGTGCCAGCACCCCTTTCGCCGGGAACGGGGATACGCAGTATTTT
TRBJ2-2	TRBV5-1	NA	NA	CASSDDGTGELFF	TGCGCCAGCAGCGACGACGGGACCGGGGAGCTGTTTTTT
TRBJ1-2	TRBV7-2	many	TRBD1	CASRPDRGSHGYTF	TGTGCCAGCAGGCCAGACAGGGGAAGCCATGGCTACACCTTC
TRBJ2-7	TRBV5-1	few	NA	CASSLEMGAHLEQYF	TGCGCCAGCAGCTTGGAAATGGGGGCCCATCTCGAGCAGTACTTC
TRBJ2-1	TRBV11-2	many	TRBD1	CASRPDRPPYNEQFF	TGTGCCAGCAGACCGGACAGGCCGCCCTACAATGAGCAGTTCTTC
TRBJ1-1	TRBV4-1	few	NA	CASSQEIRVNTEAFF	TGCGCCAGCAGCCAAGAGATTAGGGTGAACACTGAAGCTTTCTTT
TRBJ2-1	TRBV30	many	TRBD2	CAWSAGTSGSDEQFF	TGTGCCTGGAGTGCCGGGACTAGCGGAAGCGATGAGCAGTTCTTC
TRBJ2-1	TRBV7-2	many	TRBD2	CASSFGRGGRYNEQFF	TGTGCCAGCAGCTTCGGGCGGGGGGGTAGGTACAATGAGCAGTTCTTC
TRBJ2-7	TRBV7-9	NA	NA	CASSLHQAPDYEQYF	TGTGCCAGCAGCCTCCACCAGGCGCCCGATTACGAGCAGTACTTC
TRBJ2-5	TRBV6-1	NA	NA	CASGRGLETQYF	TGTGCCAGCGGACGGGGGCTAGAGACCCAGTACTTC
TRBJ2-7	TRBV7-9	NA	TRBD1	CASSYRDRQEQYF	TGTGCCAGCAGCTACCGGGACAGGCAGGAGCAGTACTTC
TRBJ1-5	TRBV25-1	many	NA	CASSDASVEAGSNQPQHF	TGTGCCAGCAGTGACGCTTCGGTGGAGGCCGGTAGCAATCAGCCCCAGCATTTT
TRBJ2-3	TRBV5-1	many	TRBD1	CASSLGTGNSADTQYF	TGCGCCAGCAGCTTGGGGACAGGGAATTCCGCAGATACGCAGTATTTT
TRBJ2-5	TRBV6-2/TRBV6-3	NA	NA	CASTEGQGEETQYF	TGTGCCAGCACCGAAGGCCAGGGCGAAGAGACCCAGTACTTC
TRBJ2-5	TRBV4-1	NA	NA	CASSQPQETQYF	TGCGCCAGCAGCCAACCACAAGAGACCCAGTACTTC
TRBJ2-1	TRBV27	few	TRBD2	CASRGGTSGLGIGNEQFF	TGTGCCAGCAGGGGTGGGACTAGCGGCCTGGGGATTGGGAATGAGCAGTTCTTC
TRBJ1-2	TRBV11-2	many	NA	CASSLDRMSVYGYTF	TGTGCCAGCAGCTTAGATCGGATGTCGGTTTATGGCTACACCTTC
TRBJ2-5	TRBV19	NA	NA	CASHGGPGETQYF	TGTGCCTCCCACGGGGGTCCGGGAGAGACCCAGTACTTC
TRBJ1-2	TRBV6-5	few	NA	CASSYSESSNYGYTF	TGTGCCAGCAGTTACTCGGAGTCTTCTAACTATGGCTACACCTTC
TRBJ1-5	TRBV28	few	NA	CASSFLGIQPQHF	TGTGCCAGCAGTTTTTTAGGTATTCAGCCCCAGCATTTT
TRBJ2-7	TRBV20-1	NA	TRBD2	CSARLAGGGGEQYF	TGCAGTGCTAGATTAGCGGGGGGTGGAGGCGAGCAGTACTTC
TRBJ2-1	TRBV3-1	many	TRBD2	CASTGLAGEQFF	TGTGCCAGCACGGGGCTAGCGGGAGAGCAGTTCTTC
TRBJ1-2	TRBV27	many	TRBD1	CASSQTGDYGYTF	TGTGCCAGCAGTCAGACAGGGGACTATGGCTACACCTTC
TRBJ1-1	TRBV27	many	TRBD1	CASRVQGGKNTEAFF	TGTGCCAGCAGGGTTCAGGGGGGGAAGAACACTGAAGCTTTCTTT
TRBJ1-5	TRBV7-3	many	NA	CASSLKAKGNQPQHF	TGTGCCAGCAGCTTAAAGGCGAAGGGCAATCAGCCCCAGCATTTT
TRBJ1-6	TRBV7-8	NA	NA	CASSRDNSPLHF	TGTGCCAGCAGCCGCGATAATTCACCCCTCCACTTT
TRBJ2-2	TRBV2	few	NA	CASSVTSFNTGELFF	TGTGCCAGCAGTGTAACTAGCTTTAACACCGGGGAGCTGTTTTTT